The 13 T cell receptor beta chains presented below share a single source sample, sequenced in a study of post-analysis software for immune sequencing data. Included in the TCR beta cDNA libraries were unique molecular identifiers. Each CDR3 protein gets one entry after TCRdb re-called the PCR reads with MiXCR. The sample includes more than 450,000 distinct CDR3 sequences, about 40% seen only once; the top ten take around 1.7%. Study-wide findings and caveats: With TRBV5-6, TRBV5-1 and TRBV20-1 included, about five TRBV segments were more frequent in patients than in controls.

These receptors lack a known antigen. Sample: blood. These receptors all come from a girl between 10 and 17 years old with multiple sclerosis.

This chain uses TRBV2 with TRBJ1-2; the match to TRBD1 covers 8 bases. The J segment lost 8 bases and the V segment lost 10 bases, leaving 12 bases of the junction unmatched. CDR1 and CDR2 from the germline V gene are SNHLY and FYNNEI. The CDR3 totals 13 residues. CDR3 protein: CATGTGQSWGYTF. The CDR3 DNA reads TGTGCCACCGGGACAGGCCAAAGCTGGGGCTACACCTTC.

This clonotype was counted a few times. The chain carries TRBV3-1 and TRBJ2-3, with 7 bases matching TRBD2. Germline CDR1 reads LGHDT; CDR2 reads YNNKEL (reference sequence). This CDR3 contains 16 residues. Germline trimming cut 4 bases from V and 3 bases from J; bases unmatched to any gene: 10. CDR3 in amino acids: CASSPRTSVGTDTQYF. The CDR3 DNA reads TGTGCCAGCAGCCCTCGCACTAGCGTTGGAACAGATACGCAGTATTTT.

V is TRBV28 and J is TRBJ2-1, with TRBD2 identical over 14 bases. The CDR3 has 15 residues. Trimming removed 6 bases from V and 8 bases from J; junction bases left unmatched: 6. Germline values: CDR1 MDHEN, CDR2 SYDVKM. The CDR3 DNA reads as TGTGCCAGCAGCCTCCCGACTAGCGGGAGGGATGAGCAGTTCTTC. Translating it yields CASSLPTSGRDEQFF.

This clonotype was observed a handful of times. This chain joins TRBV12-3 or TRBV12-4 and TRBJ2-1; perhaps TRBD1 as D (6 bases). The germline V and J ends were trimmed by 5 bases and 8 bases, with 10 bases remaining between them. The CDR3 contains 12 residues. The CDR3 sequence: CASSPQGYEQFF. The DNA of the CDR3 is TGTGCCAGCAGTCCACAGGGATATGAGCAGTTCTTC.

Only a few counts were recorded for this clonotype. This chain connects TRBV27 to TRBJ2-7; D is possibly TRBD1 (6 bases). The CDR3 is 15 residues long. V was cut by 0 bases and J by 2 bases, with 11 bases left in between. The germline V gene encodes CDR1 MNHEY and CDR2 SMNVEV (reference sequence). CDR3 region: CASSLSSGAPYEQYF. The CDR3 bases are TGTGCCAGCAGTTTATCTTCAGGGGCACCCTACGAGCAGTACTTC.

There are a few counts of this clonotype. This chain links TRBV4-1 with TRBJ1-1, with D unclear. V was clipped by 4 bases and J by 3 bases, with 21 bases between them. Germline loops: CDR1 MGHRA, CDR2 YSYEKL. The CDR3 length is 17 residues. The CDR3 nucleotides read TGCGCCAGCAGCCGTCCCCCCGGGCCCGGAGGCCACACTGAAGCTTTCTTT. Encoded protein: CASSRPPGPGGHTEAFF.

V and J are TRBV10-3 and TRBJ2-7; a weak D match, TRBD1 (5 bases). This CDR3 spans 12 amino acids. V lost 11 bases to trimming and J lost 2 bases, with 13 bases between them. The germline CDR1 and CDR2 sequences are ENHRY and SYGVKD. CDR3 DNA sequence: TGTGCCGTTACTGACAGTACCTACGAGCAGTACTTC. It yields the protein CAVTDSTYEQYF.

This sequence joins TRBV3-1 and TRBJ2-1, with 11 nucleotides matching TRBD1. Germline V gene sequence: CDR1 LGHDT, CDR2 YNNKEL (reference sequence). The ends lost 2 bases at V and 7 bases at J; junction bases unmatched: 4. The CDR3 length is 15 residues. In DNA, the CDR3 is TGTGCCAGCAGCCAACTCGGGACAGGGGGAAATGAGCAGTTCTTC. Residues: CASSQLGTGGNEQFF.

This clonotype was detected a few times. The chain joins TRBV20-1 to TRBJ2-3, with 12 bases matching TRBD1. This CDR3 has 15 amino acids. Losses at the gene ends were 3 bases for V and 4 bases for J; bases not matched to a gene: 5. Germline assignment: CDR1 DFQATT and CDR2 SNEGSKA (reference sequence). The CDR3 sequence is CSASPGQGAADTQYF. In nucleotides, the CDR3 is TGCAGTGCTAGTCCGGGACAGGGGGCCGCAGATACGCAGTATTTT.

This chain links TRBV24-1 with TRBJ2-3; D is possibly TRBD1 (5 bases). Trimming cost V 5 bases and J 3 bases, with 11 bases left between them. CDR1 and CDR2 (germline): KGHDR, SFDVKD. The CDR3 is 14 residues long. The CDR3 here is CATSAGATTDTQYF. For the CDR3, the DNA is TGTGCCACCAGTGCTGGGGCCACGACAGATACGCAGTATTTT.

The rearrangement uses TRBV20-1 and TRBJ2-3, with 9 bases identical to TRBD2. CDR1 DFQATT and CDR2 SNEGSKA come from the germline V gene (reference sequence). With 0 bases clipped from V and 6 bases from J, the junction kept 16 bases outside the gene matches. This CDR3 region has 18 residues. Here the CDR3 DNA reads TGCAGTGCTAGAGATCCCTTTGAGCGGGGGGACCCTCCGGATACGCAGTATTTT. It encodes CSARDPFERGDPPDTQYF.

This clonotype was detected only once. The rearrangement uses TRBV6-1 and TRBJ2-4; weak D call: TRBD1 (6 bases). The J call may be incorrect, as the DNA end agrees better with TRBJ2-7. CDR3 size: 15 residues. Germline CDR1 reads MNHNS; CDR2 reads SASEGT. CDR3 sequence: CASRPDRTLSYEQYF. CDR3 in DNA: TGTGCCAGCAGACCGGACAGAACGCTTTCCTACGAGCAGTACTTC.

The chain carries TRBV6-5 and TRBJ1-1; D not resolved. This CDR3 region has 16 residues. Trimming removed 4 bases from V and 1 base from J, with 16 bases in between. Germline V CDR1 and CDR2: MNHEY, SVGAGI. The CDR3 loop is CASSSSYWGWNTEAFF. The CDR3 coding sequence is TGTGCCAGCAGTTCCTCTTATTGGGGTTGGAACACTGAAGCTTTCTTT.